What follows is one T cell receptor (beta chain) and its context. The antigen remains undetermined. The PCR had 60 Vbeta and 13 Jbeta primers. Profiled with immunoSEQ multiplex PCR; TCRdb holds only in-frame clones, not every one. The sample shows more than 95,000 clones, 79% of them seen only once. CDR1 and CDR2 (germline): MNHEY, SMNVEV (reference sequence). Trimming removed 2 bases at V and 6 bases at J, with 11 bases between. The CDR3 is 14 residues long. This entry is derived from a study of cytomegalovirus exposure and HLA in healthy donors. Across the study: When 398 donors were genotyped, over 80% of them were found to fall in the Caucasian-associated ancestry cluster. Overall study results and limits: Cytomegalovirus status, reportedly, was diagnosed with high specificity and sensitivity by the classifier.

V gene TRBV27 combines with J gene TRBJ1-5; TRBD1 might be the D (6 bases). The sequence came from a young man in good health and CMV-seropositive. Sequencing used PBMCs. The CDR3 DNA reads TGTGCCAGCAGTTTAGTGGGGGCAACTCAGCCCCAGCATTTT. Translation: CASSLVGATQPQHF.